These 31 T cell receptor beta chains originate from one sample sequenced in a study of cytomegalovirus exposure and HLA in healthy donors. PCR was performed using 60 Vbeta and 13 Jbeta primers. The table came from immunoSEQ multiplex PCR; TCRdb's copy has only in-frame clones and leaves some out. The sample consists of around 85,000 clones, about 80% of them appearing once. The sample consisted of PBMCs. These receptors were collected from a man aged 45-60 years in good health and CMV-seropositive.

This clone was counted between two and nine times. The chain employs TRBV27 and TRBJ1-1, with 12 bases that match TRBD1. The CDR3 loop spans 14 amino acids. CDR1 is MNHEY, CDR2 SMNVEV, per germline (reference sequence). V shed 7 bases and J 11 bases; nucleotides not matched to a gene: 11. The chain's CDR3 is CASTLDRDRGHAFF. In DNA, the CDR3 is TGTGCCAGCACCCTCGACCGGGACAGGGGGCATGCTTTCTTT.

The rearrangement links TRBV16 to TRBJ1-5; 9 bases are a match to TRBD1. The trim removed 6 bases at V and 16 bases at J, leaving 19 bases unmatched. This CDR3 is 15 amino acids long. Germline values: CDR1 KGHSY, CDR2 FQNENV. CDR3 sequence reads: CASSPLLLSGQGIHF. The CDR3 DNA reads TGTGCCAGCAGTCCGCTCCTTCTCTCTGGACAGGGGATTCATTTT.

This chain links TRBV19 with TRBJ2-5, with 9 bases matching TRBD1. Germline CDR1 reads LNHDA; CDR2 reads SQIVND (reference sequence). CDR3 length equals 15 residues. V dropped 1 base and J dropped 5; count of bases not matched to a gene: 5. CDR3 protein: CASSIGTGVRETQYF. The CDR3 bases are TGTGCCAGTAGTATAGGGACAGGGGTTCGGGAGACCCAGTACTTC.

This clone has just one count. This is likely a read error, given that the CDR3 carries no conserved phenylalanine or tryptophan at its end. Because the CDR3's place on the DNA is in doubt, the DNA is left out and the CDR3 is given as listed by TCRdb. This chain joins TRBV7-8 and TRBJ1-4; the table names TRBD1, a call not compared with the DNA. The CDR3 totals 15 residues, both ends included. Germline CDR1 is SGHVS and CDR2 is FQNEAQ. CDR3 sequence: CASGYRGDLGTPLVI.

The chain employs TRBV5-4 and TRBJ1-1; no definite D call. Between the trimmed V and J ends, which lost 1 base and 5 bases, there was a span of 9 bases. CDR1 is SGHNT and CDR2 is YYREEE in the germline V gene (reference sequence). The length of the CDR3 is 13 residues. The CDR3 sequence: CASSLWAGTEAFF. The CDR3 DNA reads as TGTGCCAGCAGCTTGTGGGCGGGGACTGAAGCTTTCTTT.

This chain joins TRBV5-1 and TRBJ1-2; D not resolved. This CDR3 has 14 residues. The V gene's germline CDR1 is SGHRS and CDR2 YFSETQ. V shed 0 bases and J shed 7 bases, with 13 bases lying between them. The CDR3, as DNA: TGCGCCAGCAGCTTGGAGTTTGCAGCGGGTGGCTACACCTTC. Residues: CASSLEFAAGGYTF.

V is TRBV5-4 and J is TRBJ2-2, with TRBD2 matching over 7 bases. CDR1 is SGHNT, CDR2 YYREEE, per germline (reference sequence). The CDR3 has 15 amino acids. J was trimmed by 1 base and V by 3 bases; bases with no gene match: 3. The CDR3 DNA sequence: TGTGCCAGCAGCTCGACTAGCAGGAACACCGGGGAGCTGTTTTTT. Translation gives CASSSTSRNTGELFF.

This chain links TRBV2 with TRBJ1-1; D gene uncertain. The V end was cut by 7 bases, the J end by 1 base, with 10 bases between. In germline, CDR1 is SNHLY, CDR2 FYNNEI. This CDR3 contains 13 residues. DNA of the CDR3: TGTGCCAGCACCCTTGAGGAGAACACTGAAGCTTTCTTT. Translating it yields CASTLEENTEAFF.

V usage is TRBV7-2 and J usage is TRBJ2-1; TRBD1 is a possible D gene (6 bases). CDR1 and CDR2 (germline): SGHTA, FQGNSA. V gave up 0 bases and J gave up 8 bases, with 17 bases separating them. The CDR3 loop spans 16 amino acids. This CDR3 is CASSLAGTQPADEQFF. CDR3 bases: TGTGCCAGCAGCTTAGCCGGGACACAGCCAGCCGATGAGCAGTTCTTC.

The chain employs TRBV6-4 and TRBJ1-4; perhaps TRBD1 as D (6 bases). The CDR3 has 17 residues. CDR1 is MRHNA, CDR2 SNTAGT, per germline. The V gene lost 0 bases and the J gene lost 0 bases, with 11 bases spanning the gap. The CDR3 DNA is TGTGCCAGCAGTGACTCAGACCGGGACACAACTAATGAAAAACTGTTTTTT. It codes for CASSDSDRDTTNEKLFF.

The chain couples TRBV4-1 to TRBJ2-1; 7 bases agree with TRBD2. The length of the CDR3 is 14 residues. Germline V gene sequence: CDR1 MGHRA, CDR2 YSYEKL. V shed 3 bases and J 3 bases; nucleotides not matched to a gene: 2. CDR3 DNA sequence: TGCGCCAGCAGCCAGAGCGGGAACTACAATGAGCAGTTCTTC. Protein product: CASSQSGNYNEQFF.

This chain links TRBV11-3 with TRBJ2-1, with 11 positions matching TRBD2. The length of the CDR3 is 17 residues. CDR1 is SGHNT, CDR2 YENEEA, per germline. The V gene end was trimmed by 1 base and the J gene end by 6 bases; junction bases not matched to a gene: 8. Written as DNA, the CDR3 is TGTGCCAGCAGCTTAGGGATAGCGGGAGGGGCGGGCAATGAGCAGTTCTTC. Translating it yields CASSLGIAGGAGNEQFF. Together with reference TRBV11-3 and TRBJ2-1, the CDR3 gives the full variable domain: EAGVVQSPRYKIIEKKQPVAFWCNPISGHNTLYWYLQNLGQGPELLIRYENEEAVDDSQLPKDRFSAERLKGVDSTLKIQPAELGDSAVYLCASSLGIAGGAGNEQFFGPGTRLTVL.

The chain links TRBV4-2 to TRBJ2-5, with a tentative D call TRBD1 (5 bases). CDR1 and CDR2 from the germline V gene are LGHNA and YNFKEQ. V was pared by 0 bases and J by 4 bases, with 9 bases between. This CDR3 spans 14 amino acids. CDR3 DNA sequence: TGTGCCAGCAGCCAAGACAGGGATTTAGAGACCCAGTACTTC. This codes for CASSQDRDLETQYF.

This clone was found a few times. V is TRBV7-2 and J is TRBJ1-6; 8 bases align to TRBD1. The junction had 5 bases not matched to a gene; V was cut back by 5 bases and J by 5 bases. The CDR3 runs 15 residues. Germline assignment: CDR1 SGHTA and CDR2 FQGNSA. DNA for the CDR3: TGTGCCAGCAGCCCGAGACAGGGGAATAATTCACCCCTCCACTTT. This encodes CASSPRQGNNSPLHF. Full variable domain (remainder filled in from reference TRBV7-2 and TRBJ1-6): GAGVSQSPSNKVTEKGKDVELRCDPISGHTALYWYRQSLGQGLEFLIYFQGNSAPDKSGLPSDRFSAERTGGSVSTLTIQRTQQEDSAVYLCASSPRQGNNSPLHFGNGTRLTVT.

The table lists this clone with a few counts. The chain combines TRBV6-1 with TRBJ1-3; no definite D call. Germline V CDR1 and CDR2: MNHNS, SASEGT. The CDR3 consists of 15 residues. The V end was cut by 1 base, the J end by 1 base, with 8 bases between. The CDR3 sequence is CASSEEGGSGNTIYF. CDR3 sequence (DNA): TGTGCCAGCAGTGAAGAAGGCGGGTCTGGAAACACCATATATTTT.

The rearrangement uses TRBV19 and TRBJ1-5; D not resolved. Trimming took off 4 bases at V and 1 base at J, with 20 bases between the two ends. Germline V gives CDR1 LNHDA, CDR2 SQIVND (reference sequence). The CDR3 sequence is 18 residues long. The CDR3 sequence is CASSTLSGGVGSNQPQHF. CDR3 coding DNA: TGTGCCAGTAGTACATTGTCAGGCGGGGTAGGGAGCAATCAGCCCCAGCATTTT. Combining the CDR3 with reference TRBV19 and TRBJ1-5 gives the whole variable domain DGGITQSPKYLFRKEGQNVTLSCEQNLNHDAMYWYRQDPGQGLRLIYYSQIVNDFQKGDIAEGYSVSREKKESFPLTVTSAQKNPTAFYLCASSTLSGGVGSNQPQHFGDGTRLSIL.

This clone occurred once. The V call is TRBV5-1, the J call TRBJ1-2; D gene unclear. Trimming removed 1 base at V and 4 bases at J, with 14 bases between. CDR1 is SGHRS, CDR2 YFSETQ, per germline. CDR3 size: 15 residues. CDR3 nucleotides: TGCGCCAGCAGCTTGAATACCGGGAGCGGCTATGGCTACACCTTC. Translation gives CASSLNTGSGYGYTF.

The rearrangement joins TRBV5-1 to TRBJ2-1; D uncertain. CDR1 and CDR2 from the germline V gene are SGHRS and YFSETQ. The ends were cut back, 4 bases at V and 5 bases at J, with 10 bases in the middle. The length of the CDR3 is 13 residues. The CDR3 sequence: CASSLTANNEQFF. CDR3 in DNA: TGCGCCAGCAGCCTCACAGCTAACAATGAGCAGTTCTTC.

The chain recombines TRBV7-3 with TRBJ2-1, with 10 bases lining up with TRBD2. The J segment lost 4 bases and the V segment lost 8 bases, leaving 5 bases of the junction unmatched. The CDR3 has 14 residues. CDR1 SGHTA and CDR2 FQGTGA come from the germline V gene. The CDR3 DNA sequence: TGTGCCAGCGGAAGGACTAGCGGTTACAATGAGCAGTTCTTC. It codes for CASGRTSGYNEQFF. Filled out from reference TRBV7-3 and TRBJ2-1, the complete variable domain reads GAGVSQTPSNKVTEKGKYVELRCDPISGHTALYWYRQSLGQGPEFLIYFQGTGAADDSGLPNDRFFAVRPEGSVSTLKIQRTERGDSAVYLCASGRTSGYNEQFFGPGTRLTVL.

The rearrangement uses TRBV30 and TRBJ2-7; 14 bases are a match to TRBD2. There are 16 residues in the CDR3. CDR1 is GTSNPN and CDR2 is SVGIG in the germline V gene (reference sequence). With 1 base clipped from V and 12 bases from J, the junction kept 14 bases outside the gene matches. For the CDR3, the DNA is TGTGCCTGGAGTGCCACCGCGGGACTAGCGGGAGTCGGGTTGTACTTC. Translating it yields CAWSATAGLAGVGLYF. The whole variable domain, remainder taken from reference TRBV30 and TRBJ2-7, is SQTIHQWPATLVQPVGSPLSLECTVEGTSNPNLYWYRQAAGRGLQLLFYSVGIGQISSEVPQNLSASRPQDRQFILSSKKLLLSDSGFYLCAWSATAGLAGVGLYFGPGTRLTVT.

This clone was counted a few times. DNA of the CDR3: TGTGCCAGCAGCTTAGCTCCAGGGGGCTACGAGCAGTACTTC. Translation gives CASSLAPGGYEQYF. This chain joins TRBV11-2 and TRBJ2-7, with TRBD1 matching over 7 bases. The CDR3 runs to 14 residues. Germline V gives CDR1 SGHAT, CDR2 FQNNGV. V dropped 1 base and J dropped 3; count of bases not matched to a gene: 3.

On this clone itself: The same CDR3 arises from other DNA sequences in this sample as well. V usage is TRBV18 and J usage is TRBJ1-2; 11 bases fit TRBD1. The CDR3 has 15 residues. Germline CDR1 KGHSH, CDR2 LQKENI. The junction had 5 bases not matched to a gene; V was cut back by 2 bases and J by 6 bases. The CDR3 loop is CASSPTGQGANGYTF. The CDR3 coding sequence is TGTGCCAGCTCACCAACCGGACAGGGGGCTAATGGCTACACCTTC.

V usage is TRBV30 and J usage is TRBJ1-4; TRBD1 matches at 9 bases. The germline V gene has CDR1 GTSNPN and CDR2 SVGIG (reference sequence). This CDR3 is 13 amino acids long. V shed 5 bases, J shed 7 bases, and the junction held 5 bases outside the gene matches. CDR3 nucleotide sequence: TGTGCCTGGGGACAGGGGTCTTTTGAAAAACTGTTTTTT. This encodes CAWGQGSFEKLFF.

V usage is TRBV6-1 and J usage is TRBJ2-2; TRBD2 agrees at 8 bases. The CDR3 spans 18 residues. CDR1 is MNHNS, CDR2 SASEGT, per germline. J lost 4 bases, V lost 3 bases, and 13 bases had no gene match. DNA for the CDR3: TGTGCCAGCAGTGACGTGCTGGGGGTACGGGGGGGCACCGGGGAGCTGTTTTTT. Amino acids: CASSDVLGVRGGTGELFF.

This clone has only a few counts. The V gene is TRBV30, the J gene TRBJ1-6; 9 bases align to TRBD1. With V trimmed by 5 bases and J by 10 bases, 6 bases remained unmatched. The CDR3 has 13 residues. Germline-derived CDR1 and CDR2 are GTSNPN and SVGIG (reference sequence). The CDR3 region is CAWGGTGTSPLHF. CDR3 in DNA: TGTGCCTGGGGGGGGACAGGGACCTCACCCCTCCACTTT.

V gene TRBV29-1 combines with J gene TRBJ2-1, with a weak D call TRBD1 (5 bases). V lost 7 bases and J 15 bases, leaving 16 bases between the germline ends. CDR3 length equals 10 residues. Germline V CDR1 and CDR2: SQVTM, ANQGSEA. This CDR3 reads CSATDRDRFF. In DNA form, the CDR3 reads TGCAGCGCCACCGACAGAGACCGGTTCTTC.

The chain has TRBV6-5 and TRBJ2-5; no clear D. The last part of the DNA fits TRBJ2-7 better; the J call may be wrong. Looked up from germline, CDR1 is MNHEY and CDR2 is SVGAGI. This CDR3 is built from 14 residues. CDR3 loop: CASSIAVAPYEQYF. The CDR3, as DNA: TGTGCCAGTTCTATAGCAGTCGCCCCCTACGAGCAGTACTTC.

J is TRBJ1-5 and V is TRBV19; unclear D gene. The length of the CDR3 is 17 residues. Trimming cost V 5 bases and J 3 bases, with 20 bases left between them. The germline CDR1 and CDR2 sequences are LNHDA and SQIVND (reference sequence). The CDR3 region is CASSPRGGLGFNQPQHF. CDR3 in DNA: TGTGCCAGTAGTCCCCGGGGAGGTTTGGGTTTCAATCAGCCCCAGCATTTT.

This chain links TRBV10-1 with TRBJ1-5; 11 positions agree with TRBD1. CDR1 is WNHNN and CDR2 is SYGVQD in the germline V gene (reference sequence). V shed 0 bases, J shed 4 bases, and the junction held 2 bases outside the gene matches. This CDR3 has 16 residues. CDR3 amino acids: CASSESDRGPNQPQHF. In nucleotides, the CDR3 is TGCGCCAGCAGTGAGTCGGACAGGGGGCCGAATCAGCCCCAGCATTTT.

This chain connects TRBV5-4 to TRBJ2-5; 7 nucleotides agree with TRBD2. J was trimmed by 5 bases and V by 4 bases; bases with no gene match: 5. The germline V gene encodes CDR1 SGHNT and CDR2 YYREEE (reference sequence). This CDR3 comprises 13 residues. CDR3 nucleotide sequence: TGTGCCAGCAGCAGGACTAGTTCGGAGACCCAGTACTTC. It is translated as CASSRTSSETQYF.

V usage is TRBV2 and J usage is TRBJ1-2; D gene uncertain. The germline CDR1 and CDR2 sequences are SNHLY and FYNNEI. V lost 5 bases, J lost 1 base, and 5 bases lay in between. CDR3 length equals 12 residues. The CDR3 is CASSPFNYGYTF. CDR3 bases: TGTGCCAGCAGTCCGTTTAACTATGGCTACACCTTC.